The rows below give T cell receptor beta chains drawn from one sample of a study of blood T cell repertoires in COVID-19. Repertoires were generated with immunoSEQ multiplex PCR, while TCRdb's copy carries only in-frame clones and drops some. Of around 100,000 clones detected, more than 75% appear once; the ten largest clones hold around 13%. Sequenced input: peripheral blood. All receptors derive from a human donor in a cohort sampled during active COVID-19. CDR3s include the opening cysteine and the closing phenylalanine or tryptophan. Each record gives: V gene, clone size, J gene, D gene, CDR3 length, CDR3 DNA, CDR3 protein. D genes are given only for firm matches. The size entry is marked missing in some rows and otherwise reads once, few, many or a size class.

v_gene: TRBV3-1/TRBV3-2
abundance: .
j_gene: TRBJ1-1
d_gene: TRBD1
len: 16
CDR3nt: TGTGCCAGCAAGATTTTACCGGGACAGGGAAACACTGAAGCTTTCTTT
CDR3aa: CASKILPGQGNTEAFF

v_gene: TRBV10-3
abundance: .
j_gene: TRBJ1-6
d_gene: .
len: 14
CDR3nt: TGTGCCATCAGTGAGGACATGTTTCGATCACCCCTCCACTTT
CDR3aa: CAISEDMFRSPLHF

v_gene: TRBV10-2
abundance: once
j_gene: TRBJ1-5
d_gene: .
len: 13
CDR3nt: TGCGCCAGCAGGGACAGTAGCAATCAGCCCCAGCATTTT
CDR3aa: CASRDSSNQPQHF

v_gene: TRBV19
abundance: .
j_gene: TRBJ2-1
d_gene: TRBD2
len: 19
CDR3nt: TGTGCCAGTAGCCCGGATAGCGGGGTCAGTGGTTCGTCCTACAATGAGCAGTTCTTC
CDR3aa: CASSPDSGVSGSSYNEQFF

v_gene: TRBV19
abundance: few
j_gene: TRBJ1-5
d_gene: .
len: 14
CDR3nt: TGTGCCAGTAGTATAGAGACAGTAAATCAGCCCCAGCATTTT
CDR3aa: CASSIETVNQPQHF

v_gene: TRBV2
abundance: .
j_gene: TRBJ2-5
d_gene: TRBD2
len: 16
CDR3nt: TGTGCCAGCAGGGGCACTAGCGGGGGCAAAGGAGAGACCCAGTACTTC
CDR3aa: CASRGTSGGKGETQYF

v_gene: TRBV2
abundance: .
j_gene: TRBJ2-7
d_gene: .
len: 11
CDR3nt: TGTGCCAGCAGTTACTCCTACGAGCAGTACTTC
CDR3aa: CASSYSYEQYF

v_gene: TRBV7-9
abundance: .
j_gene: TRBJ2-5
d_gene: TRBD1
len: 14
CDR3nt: TGTGCCAGCAGAGGGACAGGGGAAGGGGAGACCCAGTACTTC
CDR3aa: CASRGTGEGETQYF

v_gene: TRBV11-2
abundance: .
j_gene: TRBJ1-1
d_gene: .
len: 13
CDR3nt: TGTGCCAGCAGCTTAACAGGATTTTTGAAAGCTTTCTTT
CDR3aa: CASSLTGFLKAFF

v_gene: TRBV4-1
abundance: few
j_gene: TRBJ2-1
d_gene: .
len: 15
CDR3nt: TGCGCCAGCAGCCAAGAATATGTCTCCTACAATGAGCAGTTCTTC
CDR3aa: CASSQEYVSYNEQFF

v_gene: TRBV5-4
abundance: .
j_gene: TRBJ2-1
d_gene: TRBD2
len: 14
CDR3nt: TGTGCCAGCAAGGTAGCGGGGGGCTTTAATGAGCAGTTCTTC
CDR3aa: CASKVAGGFNEQFF

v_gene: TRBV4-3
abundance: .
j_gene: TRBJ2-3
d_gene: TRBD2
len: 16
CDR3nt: TGCGCCAGCAGCCATACGAGCGGGGGGACCACAGATACGCAGTATTTT
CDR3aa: CASSHTSGGTTDTQYF

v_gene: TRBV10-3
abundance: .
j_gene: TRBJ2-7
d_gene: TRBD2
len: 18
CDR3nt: TGTGCCATCAGTGGGAGTAGACCCGGGACTAGCAGCTCCTACGAGCAGTACTTC
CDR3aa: CAISGSRPGTSSSYEQYF

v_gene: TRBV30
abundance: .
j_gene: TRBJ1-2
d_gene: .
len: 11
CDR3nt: TGTGCCTGGAAACAGACCTATGGCTACACCTTC
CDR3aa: CAWKQTYGYTF

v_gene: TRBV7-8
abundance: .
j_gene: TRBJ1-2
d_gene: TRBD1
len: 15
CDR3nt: TGTGCCAGCAGCTTAGCAACACAGGGGATGGGGGGCTACACCTTC
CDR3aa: CASSLATQGMGGYTF

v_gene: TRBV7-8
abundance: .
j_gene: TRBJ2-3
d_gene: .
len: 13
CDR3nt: TGTGCCAGCAGCTTCTCGGGTACAGATACGCAGTATTTT
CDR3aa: CASSFSGTDTQYF

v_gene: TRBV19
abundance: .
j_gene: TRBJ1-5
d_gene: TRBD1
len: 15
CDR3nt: TGTGCCAGTAGTATTGCTCAGGGGGCTCTTCAGCCCCAGCATTTT
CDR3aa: CASSIAQGALQPQHF

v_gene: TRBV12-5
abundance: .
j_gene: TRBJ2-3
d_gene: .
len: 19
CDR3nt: TGTGCTAGTGGTTTGGTACTCGGCCGGAGTGAGACGAAAAGGGATACGCAGTATTTT
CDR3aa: CASGLVLGRSETKRDTQYF

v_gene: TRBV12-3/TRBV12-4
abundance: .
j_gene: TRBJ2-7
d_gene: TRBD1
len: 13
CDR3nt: TGTGCCAGCAGCTACGGGACAGCTTTGGAGCAGTACTTC
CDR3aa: CASSYGTALEQYF

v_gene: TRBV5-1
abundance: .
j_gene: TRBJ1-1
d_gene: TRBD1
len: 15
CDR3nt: TGCGCCAGCAGCTTGGGGGACAGGGCAGGCACTGAAGCTTTCTTT
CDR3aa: CASSLGDRAGTEAFF

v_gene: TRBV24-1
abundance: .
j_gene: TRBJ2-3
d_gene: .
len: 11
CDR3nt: TGTGCCACCAGTGATTCATATACGCAGTATTTT
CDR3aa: CATSDSYTQYF

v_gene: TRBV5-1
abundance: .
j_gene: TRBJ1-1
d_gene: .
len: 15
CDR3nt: TGCGCCAGCAGCTTGGTTTTTTCTATGAACACTGAAGCTTTCTTT
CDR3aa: CASSLVFSMNTEAFF

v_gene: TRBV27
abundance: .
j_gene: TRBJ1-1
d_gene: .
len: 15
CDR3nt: TGTGCCAGCAGAATCCCAGGGTCCCTGAACACTGAAGCTTTCTTT
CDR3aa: CASRIPGSLNTEAFF

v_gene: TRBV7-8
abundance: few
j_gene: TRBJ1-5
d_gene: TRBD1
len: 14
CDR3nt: TGTGCCAGCAGCCCAGGGGGGTTTTGGGCGCCCCAGCATTTT
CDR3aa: CASSPGGFWAPQHF

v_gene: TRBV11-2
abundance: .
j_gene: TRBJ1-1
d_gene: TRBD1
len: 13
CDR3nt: TGTGCCAGCCGCATTTCGGGACAGGGGACGACTTTCTTT
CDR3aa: CASRISGQGTTFF

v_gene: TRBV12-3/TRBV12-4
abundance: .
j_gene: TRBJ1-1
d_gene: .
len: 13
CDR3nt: TGTGCCAGCAGTTTATTTGAGGGATCTGGGGCTTTCTTT
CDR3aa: CASSLFEGSGAFF

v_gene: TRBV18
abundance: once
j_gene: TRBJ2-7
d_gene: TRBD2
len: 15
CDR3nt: TGTGCCAGCTCACCGGCCTCAGCGGGAGCCTACGAGCAGTACTTC
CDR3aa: CASSPASAGAYEQYF

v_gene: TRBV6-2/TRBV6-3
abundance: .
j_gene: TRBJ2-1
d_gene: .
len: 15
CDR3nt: TGTGCCAGCAGTTCTCTTTCTAGTACGGTCAATGAGCAGTTCTTC
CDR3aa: CASSSLSSTVNEQFF

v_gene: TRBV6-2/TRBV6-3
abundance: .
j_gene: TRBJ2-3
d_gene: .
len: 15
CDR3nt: TGTGCCAGCAGTTACGCTAGACTCGCCACAGATACGCAGTATTTT
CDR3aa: CASSYARLATDTQYF

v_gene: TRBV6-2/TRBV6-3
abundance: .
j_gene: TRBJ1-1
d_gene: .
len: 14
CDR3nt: TGTGCCAGCAGTTTGGCAGGGATGAACACTGAAGCTTTCTTT
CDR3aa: CASSLAGMNTEAFF

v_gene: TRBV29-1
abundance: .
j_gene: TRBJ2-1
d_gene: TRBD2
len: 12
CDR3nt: TGCAGCGTCCGCGGACTAGCCCATGAGCAGTTCTTC
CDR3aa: CSVRGLAHEQFF

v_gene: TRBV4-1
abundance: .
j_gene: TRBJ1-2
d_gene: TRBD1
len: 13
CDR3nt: TGCGCCAGCAGCCGGACAGGGGACTATGGCTACACCTTC
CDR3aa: CASSRTGDYGYTF

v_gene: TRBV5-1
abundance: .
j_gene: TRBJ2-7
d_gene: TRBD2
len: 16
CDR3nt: TGCGCCAGCCGGGGACTAGCGGGGCTAAGCTCCTACGAGCAGTACTTC
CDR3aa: CASRGLAGLSSYEQYF

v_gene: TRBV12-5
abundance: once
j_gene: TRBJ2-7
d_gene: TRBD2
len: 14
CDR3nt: TGTGCTAGTGGCCTGACTAGCGGGAGCTACGAGCAGTACTTC
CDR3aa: CASGLTSGSYEQYF

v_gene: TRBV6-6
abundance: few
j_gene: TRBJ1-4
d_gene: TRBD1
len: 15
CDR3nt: TGTGCCAGCAGTCCCGGACAGGGCTACGGTGAAAAACTGTTTTTT
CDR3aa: CASSPGQGYGEKLFF

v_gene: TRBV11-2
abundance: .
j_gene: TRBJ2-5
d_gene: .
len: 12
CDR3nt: TGTGCCAGCAGCTTAGAGCGAGAGACCCAGTACTTC
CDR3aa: CASSLERETQYF

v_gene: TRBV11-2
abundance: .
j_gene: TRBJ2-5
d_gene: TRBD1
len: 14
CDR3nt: TGTGCCAGCAGCTTACAGGGGGCGGGGGAGACCCAGTACTTC
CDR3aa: CASSLQGAGETQYF

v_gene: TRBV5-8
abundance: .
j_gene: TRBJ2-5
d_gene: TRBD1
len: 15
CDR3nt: TGTGCCAGCAGCCGACGACAGGGGGTGGAAAAGACCCAGTACTTC
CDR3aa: CASSRRQGVEKTQYF

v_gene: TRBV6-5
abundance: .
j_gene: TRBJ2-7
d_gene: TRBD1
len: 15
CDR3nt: TGTGCCAGCAGTCGTGGACAGGGGGTAACCTACGAGCAGTACTTC
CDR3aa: CASSRGQGVTYEQYF

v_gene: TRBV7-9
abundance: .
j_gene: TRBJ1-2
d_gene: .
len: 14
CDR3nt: TGTGCCAGCAGGCCAGGAGACAGTAACTATGGCTACACCTTC
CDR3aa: CASRPGDSNYGYTF

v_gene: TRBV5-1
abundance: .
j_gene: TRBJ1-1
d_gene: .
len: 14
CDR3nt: TGCGCCAGCAGACGTGCAGGGGTAGGCACTGAAGCTTTCTTT
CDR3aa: CASRRAGVGTEAFF

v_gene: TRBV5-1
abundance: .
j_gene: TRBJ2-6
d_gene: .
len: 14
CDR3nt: TGCGCCAGCAGCTTGGATTTAGGGGCCAACGTCCTGACTTTC
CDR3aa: CASSLDLGANVLTF

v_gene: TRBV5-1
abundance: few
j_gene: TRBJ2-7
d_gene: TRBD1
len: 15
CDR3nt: TGCGCCAGCAGCACAGGTCCGGACAGGGGGTACGAGCAGTACTTC
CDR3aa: CASSTGPDRGYEQYF

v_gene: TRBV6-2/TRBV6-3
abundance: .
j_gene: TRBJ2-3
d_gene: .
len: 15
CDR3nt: TGTGCCAGCAGTTCGTTTGGACAAAGCACAGATACGCAGTATTTT
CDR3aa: CASSSFGQSTDTQYF

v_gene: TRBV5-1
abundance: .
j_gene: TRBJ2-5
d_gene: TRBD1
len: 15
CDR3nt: TGCGCCAGCAGCTTGGATACAGGGGGCGCAAAGACCCAGTACTTC
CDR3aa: CASSLDTGGAKTQYF

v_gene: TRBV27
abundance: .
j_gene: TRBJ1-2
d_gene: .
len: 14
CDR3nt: TGTGCCAGCAGTTCCCGGGACAAGGGTATGGCCTACACCTTC
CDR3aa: CASSSRDKGMAYTF

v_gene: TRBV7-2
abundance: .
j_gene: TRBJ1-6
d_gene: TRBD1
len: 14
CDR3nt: TGTGCCAGCAGCCCAAGGACAGGGGATCCACCCCTCCACTTT
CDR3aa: CASSPRTGDPPLHF

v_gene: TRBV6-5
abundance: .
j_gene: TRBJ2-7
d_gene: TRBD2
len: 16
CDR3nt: TGTGCCAGCAGTTACTCTTACCCTAGCGGGTCCTACGAGCAGTACTTC
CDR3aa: CASSYSYPSGSYEQYF

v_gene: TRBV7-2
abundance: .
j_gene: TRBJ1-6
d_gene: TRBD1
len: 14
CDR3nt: TGTGCCAGCAGCCTACGGGACAGTAGCTCACCCCTCCACTTT
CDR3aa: CASSLRDSSSPLHF

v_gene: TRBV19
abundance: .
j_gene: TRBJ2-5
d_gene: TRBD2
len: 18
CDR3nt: TGTGCCAGTAGTCCGGGACTAGCGGGGGGGCCCTTACAAGAGACCCAGTACTTC
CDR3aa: CASSPGLAGGPLQETQYF

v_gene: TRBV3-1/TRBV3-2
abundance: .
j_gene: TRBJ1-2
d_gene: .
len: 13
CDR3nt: TGTGCCAGCAGCCAACCCAGGGAAAGGGGCTACACCTTC
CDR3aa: CASSQPRERGYTF

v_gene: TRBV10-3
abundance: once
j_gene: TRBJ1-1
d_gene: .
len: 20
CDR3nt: TGTGCCATCTCTGAATACCCAATTTATTTGCGGGGAACCATGAACACTGAAGCTTTCTTT
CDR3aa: CAISEYPIYLRGTMNTEAFF

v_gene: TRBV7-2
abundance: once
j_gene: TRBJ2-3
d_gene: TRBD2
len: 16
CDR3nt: TGTGCCAGCAGCTTATATAGCGGGGGGCTCCTAGATACGCAGTATTTT
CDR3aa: CASSLYSGGLLDTQYF

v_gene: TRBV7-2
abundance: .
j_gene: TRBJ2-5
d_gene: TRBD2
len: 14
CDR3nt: TGTGCCAGCAGCTTCCAGCGGGGGGAAGAGACCCAGTACTTC
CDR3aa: CASSFQRGEETQYF

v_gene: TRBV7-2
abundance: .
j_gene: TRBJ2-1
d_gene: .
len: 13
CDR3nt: TGTGCCAGCAGTCGTACTTCGCCAAGAGAGCAGTTCTTC
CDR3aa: CASSRTSPREQFF

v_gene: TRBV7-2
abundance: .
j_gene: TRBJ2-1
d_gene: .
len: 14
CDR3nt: TGTGCCAGCAGCGCCGAGGTAGGGGTCAATGAGCAGTTCTTC
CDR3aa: CASSAEVGVNEQFF

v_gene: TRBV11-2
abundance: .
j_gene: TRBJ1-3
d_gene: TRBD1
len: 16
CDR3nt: TGTGCCAGCAGCCCCCGGGACAGAAGGCTTGGAAACACCATATATTTT
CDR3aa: CASSPRDRRLGNTIYF